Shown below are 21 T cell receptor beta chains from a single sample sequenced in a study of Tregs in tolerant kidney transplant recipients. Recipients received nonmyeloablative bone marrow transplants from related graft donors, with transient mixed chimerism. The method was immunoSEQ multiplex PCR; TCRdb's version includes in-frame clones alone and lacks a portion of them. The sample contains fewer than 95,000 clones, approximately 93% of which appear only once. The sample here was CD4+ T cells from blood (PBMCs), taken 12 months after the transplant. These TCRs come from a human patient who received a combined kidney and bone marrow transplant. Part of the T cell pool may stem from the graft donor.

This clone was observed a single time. CDR3 coding DNA: TGTGCCAGCAGCTTAGTGGCAGGGGGCGACGAGCAGTACTTC. Translation gives CASSLVAGGDEQYF. This chain joins TRBV7-3 and TRBJ2-7; 8 bases match TRBD1. Trimming took 2 bases from V and 5 from J; bases not matched to a gene: 5. Germline assignment: CDR1 SGHTA and CDR2 FQGTGA. The CDR3 runs to 14 residues. Full variable domain (missing parts from reference TRBV7-3 and TRBJ2-7): GAGVSQTPSNKVTEKGKYVELRCDPISGHTALYWYRQSLGQGPEFLIYFQGTGAADDSGLPNDRFFAVRPEGSVSTLKIQRTERGDSAVYLCASSLVAGGDEQYFGPGTRLTVT.

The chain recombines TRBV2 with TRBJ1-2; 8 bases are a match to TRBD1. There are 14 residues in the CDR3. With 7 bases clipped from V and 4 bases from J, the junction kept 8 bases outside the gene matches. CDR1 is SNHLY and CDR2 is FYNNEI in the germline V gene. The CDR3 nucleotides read TGTGCCAGCACGAACCCCGGGACAGGCTATGGCTACACCTTC. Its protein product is CASTNPGTGYGYTF.

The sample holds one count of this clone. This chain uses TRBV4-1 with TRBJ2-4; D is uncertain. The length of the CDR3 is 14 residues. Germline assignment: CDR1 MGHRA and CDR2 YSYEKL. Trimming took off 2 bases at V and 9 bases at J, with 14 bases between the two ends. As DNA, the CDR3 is TGCGCCAGCAGCCAACCAAAAGACACAACCATTCAGTACTTC. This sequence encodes CASSQPKDTTIQYF.

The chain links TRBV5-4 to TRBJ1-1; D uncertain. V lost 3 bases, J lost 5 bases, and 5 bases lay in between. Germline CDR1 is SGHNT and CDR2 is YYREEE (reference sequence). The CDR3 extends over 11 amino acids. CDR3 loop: CASSWRTEAFF. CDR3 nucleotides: TGTGCCAGCAGCTGGAGGACTGAAGCTTTCTTT.

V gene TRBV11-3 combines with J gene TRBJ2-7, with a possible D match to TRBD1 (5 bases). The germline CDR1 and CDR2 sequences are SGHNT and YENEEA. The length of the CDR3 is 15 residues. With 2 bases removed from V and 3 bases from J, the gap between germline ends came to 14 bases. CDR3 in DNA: TGTGCCAGCAGCTTACGGTTGAAGGGGTGCTACGAGCAGTACTTC. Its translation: CASSLRLKGCYEQYF.

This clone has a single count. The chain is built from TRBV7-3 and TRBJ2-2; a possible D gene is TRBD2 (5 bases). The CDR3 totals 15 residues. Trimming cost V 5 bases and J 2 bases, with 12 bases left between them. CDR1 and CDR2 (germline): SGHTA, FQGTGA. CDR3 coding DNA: TGTGCCAGCAGCCCAACTCCGGGAAACACCGGGGAGCTGTTTTTT. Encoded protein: CASSPTPGNTGELFF.

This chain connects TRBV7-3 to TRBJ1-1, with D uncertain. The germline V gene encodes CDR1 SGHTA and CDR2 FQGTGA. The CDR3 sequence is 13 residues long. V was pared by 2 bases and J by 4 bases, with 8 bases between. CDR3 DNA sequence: TGTGCCAGCAGCTTAGAGGGCCTCACTGAAGCTTTCTTT. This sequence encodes CASSLEGLTEAFF.

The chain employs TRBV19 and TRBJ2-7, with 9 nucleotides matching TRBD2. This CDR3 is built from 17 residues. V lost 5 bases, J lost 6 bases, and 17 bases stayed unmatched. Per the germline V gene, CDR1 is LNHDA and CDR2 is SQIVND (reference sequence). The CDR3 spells CASSPGGSGRAWIEQYF. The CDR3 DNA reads TGTGCCAGTAGTCCCGGGGGTAGCGGGAGAGCTTGGATCGAGCAGTACTTC.

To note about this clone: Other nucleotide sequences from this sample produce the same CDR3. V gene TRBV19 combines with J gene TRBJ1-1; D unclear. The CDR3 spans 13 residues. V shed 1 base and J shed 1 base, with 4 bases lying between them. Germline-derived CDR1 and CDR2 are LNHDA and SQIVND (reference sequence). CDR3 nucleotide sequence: TGTGCCAGTAGTATAGGGCAGAACACTGAAGCTTTCTTT. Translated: CASSIGQNTEAFF.

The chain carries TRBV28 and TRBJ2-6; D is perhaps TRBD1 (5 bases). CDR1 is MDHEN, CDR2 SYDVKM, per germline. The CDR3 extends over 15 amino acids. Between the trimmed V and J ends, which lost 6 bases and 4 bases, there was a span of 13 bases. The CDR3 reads CASRRQGAGANVLTF. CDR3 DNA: TGTGCCAGCAGACGCCAGGGTGCCGGGGCCAACGTCCTGACTTTC. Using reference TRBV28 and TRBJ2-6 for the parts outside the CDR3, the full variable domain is DVKVTQSSRYLVKRTGEKVFLECVQDMDHENMFWYRQDPGLGLRLIYFSYDVKMKEKGDIPEGYSVSREKKERFSLILESASTNQTSMYLCASRRQGAGANVLTFGAGSRLTVL.

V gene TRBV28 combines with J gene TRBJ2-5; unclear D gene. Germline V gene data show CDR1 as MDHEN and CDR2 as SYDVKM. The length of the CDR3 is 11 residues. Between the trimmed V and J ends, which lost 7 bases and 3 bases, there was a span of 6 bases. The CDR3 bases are TGTGCCAGCACGGGTAAAGAGACCCAGTACTTC. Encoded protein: CASTGKETQYF.

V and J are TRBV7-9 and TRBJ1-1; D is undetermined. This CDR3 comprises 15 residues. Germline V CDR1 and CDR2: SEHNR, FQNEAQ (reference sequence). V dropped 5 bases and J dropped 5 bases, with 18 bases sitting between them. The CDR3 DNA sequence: TGTGCCAGCAGCCCATATGGCGGGGTTGGAACTGAAGCTTTCTTT. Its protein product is CASSPYGGVGTEAFF.

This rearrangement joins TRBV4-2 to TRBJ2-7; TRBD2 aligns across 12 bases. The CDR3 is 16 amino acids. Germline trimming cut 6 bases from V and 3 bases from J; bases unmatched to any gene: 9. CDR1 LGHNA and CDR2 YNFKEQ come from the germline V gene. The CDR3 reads CASRLTTSGGYYEQYF. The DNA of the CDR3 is TGTGCCAGCAGGCTGACGACTAGCGGGGGATACTACGAGCAGTACTTC.

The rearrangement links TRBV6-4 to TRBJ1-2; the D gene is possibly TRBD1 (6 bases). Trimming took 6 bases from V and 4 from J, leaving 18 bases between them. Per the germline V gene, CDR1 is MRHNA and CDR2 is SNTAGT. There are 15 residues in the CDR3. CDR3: CASSKEQGGVYGYTF. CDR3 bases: TGTGCCAGCAGCAAGGAACAAGGGGGGGTCTATGGCTACACCTTC.

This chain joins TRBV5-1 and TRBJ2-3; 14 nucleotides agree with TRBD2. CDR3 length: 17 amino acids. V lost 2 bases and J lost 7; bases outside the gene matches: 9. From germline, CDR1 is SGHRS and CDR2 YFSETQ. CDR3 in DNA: TGCGCCAGCAGCTTAGGTGGGACTAGCGGGAGTATAAATACGCAGTATTTT. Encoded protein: CASSLGGTSGSINTQYF.

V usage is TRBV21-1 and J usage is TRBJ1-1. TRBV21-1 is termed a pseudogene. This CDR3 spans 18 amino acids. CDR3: CATKFKVTGGGRNTEAFF. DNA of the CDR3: TGTGCCACCAAATTCAAAGTCACAGGCGGCGGGAGAAACACTGAAGCTTTCTTT.

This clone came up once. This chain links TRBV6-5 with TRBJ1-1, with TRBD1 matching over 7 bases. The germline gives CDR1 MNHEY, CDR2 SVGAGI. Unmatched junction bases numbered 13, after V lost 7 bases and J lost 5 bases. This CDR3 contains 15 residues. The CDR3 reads CASTHDQGGKTEAFF. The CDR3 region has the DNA TGTGCCAGCACCCACGACCAGGGGGGTAAGACTGAAGCTTTCTTT.

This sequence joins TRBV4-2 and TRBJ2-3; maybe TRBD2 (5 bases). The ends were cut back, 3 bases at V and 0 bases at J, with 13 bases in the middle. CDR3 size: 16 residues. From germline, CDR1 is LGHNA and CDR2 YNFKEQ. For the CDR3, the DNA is TGTGCCAGCAGCCAGTTTGAACTAGTGAGCACAGATACGCAGTATTTT. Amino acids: CASSQFELVSTDTQYF.

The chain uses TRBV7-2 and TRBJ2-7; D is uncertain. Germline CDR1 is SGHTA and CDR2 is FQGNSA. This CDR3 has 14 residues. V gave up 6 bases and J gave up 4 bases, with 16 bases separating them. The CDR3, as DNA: TGTGCCAGCAGATTGGCTAGTCTAGGATACGAGCAGTACTTC. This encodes CASRLASLGYEQYF. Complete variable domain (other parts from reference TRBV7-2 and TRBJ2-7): GAGVSQSPSNKVTEKGKDVELRCDPISGHTALYWYRQSLGQGLEFLIYFQGNSAPDKSGLPSDRFSAERTGGSVSTLTIQRTQQEDSAVYLCASRLASLGYEQYFGPGTRLTVT.

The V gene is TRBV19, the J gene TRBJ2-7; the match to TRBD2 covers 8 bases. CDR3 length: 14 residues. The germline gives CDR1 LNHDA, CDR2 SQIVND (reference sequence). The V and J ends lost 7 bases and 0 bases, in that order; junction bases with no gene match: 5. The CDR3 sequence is CASTLTSVSYEQYF. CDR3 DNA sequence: TGTGCCAGTACCCTGACTAGCGTCTCCTACGAGCAGTACTTC.

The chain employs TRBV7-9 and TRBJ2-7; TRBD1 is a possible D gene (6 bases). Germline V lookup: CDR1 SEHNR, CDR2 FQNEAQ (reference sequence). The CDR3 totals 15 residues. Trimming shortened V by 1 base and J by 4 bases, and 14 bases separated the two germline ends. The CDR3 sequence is CASSLEVRGSYEQYF. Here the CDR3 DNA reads TGTGCCAGCAGCTTAGAGGTCAGGGGAAGTTACGAGCAGTACTTC.